The entry that follows covers one T cell receptor (beta chain) sequence. TCRdb redid the calling of the 5' RACE reads with MiXCR, one entry per CDR3 protein. In the table there are approximately 250,000 distinct CDR3 sequences, over 5.5% of which are singletons. The data stem from a study of identical twins. Trimming took off 7 bases at V and 6 bases at J, with 12 bases between the two ends. The CDR3 contains 12 residues. Germline-derived CDR1 and CDR2 are MNHNS and SASEGT. Another study also made use of these data, one on T cells expressing NK-cell markers. That paper notes: Several experiments employed an anti-gamma-delta TCR antibody to confine sorting to alpha-beta TCR T cells.

The receptor was derived from a woman aged 18-29 years in good health. Sample: CD8+ T cells sorted from blood. This chain links TRBV6-1 with TRBJ1-1; weak D call: TRBD1 (6 bases). CDR3: CASMGQSSEAFF. The DNA of the CDR3 is TGTGCCAGCATGGGACAATCCTCTGAAGCTTTCTTT.